Listed below are T cell receptor beta chains from one sample, sequenced in a study of HIV-infected patients and healthy controls. TCRdb reprocessed the 5' RACE reads with MiXCR, giving one entry per CDR3 protein. In the table there are roughly 20,000 distinct CDR3 sequences, about a tenth of which are singletons. What was sequenced was blood. These receptor sequences come from an adult in good health. Each CDR3 is given without its conserved first and last residue.

V: TRBV7-2
J: TRBJ1-2
length: 13
CDR3: ASSWGTAVNYGYT

V: TRBV19
J: TRBJ2-2
length: 15
CDR3: ASSKASGRGGTGELF

V: TRBV29-1
J: TRBJ2-3
length: 11
CDR3: SARSQSTDTQY

V: TRBV11-2
J: TRBJ2-1
length: 13
CDR3: ASTQGFPSPNEQF

V: TRBV12-3/TRBV12-4
J: TRBJ2-3
length: 13
CDR3: ASSHRDVGPDTQY

V: TRBV4-3
J: TRBJ2-7
length: 15
CDR3: ASSQAAGAAGGYEQY

V: TRBV7-9
J: TRBJ2-1
length: 10
CDR3: ASSLGGSEQF

V: TRBV7-8
J: TRBJ2-3
length: 13
CDR3: ASSLSGIGADTQY

V: TRBV28
J: TRBJ2-7
length: 12
CDR3: ASSVWRQGDEQY

V: TRBV7-9
J: TRBJ2-5
length: 13
CDR3: ASSLERGSQETQY

V: TRBV4-3
J: TRBJ2-7
length: 12
CDR3: ASSPPRGTYEQY

V: TRBV6-1
J: TRBJ2-7
length: 9
CDR3: ASSDNYEQY

V: TRBV12-3/TRBV12-4
J: TRBJ1-1
length: 11
CDR3: ASSLEGFTEAF

V: TRBV7-2
J: TRBJ2-7
length: 10
CDR3: ASSSGYYEQY

V: TRBV19
J: TRBJ2-1
length: 17
CDR3: ASSIDAASGSLGYNEQF

V: TRBV2
J: TRBJ1-4
length: 13
CDR3: ASSEAGQRNEKLF

V: TRBV5-8
J: TRBJ2-1
length: 18
CDR3: ASTGWGTSGRPSSYNEQF

V: TRBV20-1
J: TRBJ2-7
length: 13
CDR3: SAREVVTSAHEQY

V: TRBV19
J: TRBJ2-2
length: 14
CDR3: ASRTHGGGRTGELF

V: TRBV6-1
J: TRBJ1-2
length: 13
CDR3: ASAEYRTGDYGYT

V: TRBV30
J: TRBJ2-7
length: 10
CDR3: AWAGIGHEQY

V: TRBV2
J: TRBJ2-2
length: 14
CDR3: ASSPTGTSGTGELF

V: TRBV20-1
J: TRBJ2-5
length: 12
CDR3: SAAGTVPEETQY

V: TRBV27
J: TRBJ2-7
length: 12
CDR3: ASSPRDGPYEQY

V: TRBV20-1
J: -
length: 13
CDR3: SARGEREATYEQY

V: TRBV29-1
J: TRBJ2-2
length: 10
CDR3: SGTGGTGELF

V: TRBV10-3
J: TRBJ2-7
length: 12
CDR3: AISEGTGMYEQY

V: TRBV6-1
J: TRBJ1-1
length: 15
CDR3: ASSEPHWRVGNTEAF

V: TRBV20-1
J: TRBJ2-5
length: 13
CDR3: SARGAGGDRETQY

V: TRBV6-2/TRBV6-3
J: TRBJ2-1
length: 13
CDR3: ASSQRTSSYNEQF

V: TRBV10-3
J: TRBJ2-3
length: 9
CDR3: AIGSADTQY

V: TRBV12-3/TRBV12-4
J: TRBJ2-5
length: 14
CDR3: ASSFGQGAGGETQY

V: TRBV11-2
J: TRBJ1-2
length: 11
CDR3: ASSPEPGYGYT

V: TRBV12-3/TRBV12-4
J: TRBJ2-7
length: 10
CDR3: ASSPQGHEQY

V: TRBV6-1
J: TRBJ1-5
length: 12
CDR3: ASRLTGGHQPQH

V: TRBV29-1
J: TRBJ1-1
length: 10
CDR3: SVRTGRTEAF

V: TRBV11-2
J: TRBJ2-5
length: 12
CDR3: ASSLGGEQETQY

V: TRBV20-1
J: TRBJ2-1
length: 12
CDR3: SALSGTGVNEQF

V: TRBV7-2
J: TRBJ2-5
length: 15
CDR3: ASSTRRLAGGKETQY

V: TRBV2
J: TRBJ1-5
length: 12
CDR3: ASSEEASNQPQH

V: TRBV7-2
J: TRBJ2-4
length: 11
CDR3: ASSSGRKNIQY

V: TRBV6-6
J: TRBJ2-1
length: 10
CDR3: ASSYGYNEQF

V: TRBV30
J: TRBJ2-5
length: 11
CDR3: AWSVRLRETQY

V: TRBV28
J: TRBJ2-2
length: 14
CDR3: ASSLGASGNTGELF

V: TRBV28
J: TRBJ2-7
length: 11
CDR3: ASSSGLAEEQY

V: TRBV11-2
J: TRBJ2-5
length: 16
CDR3: ASSFALGAGTAQETQY

V: TRBV6-6
J: TRBJ2-7
length: 9
CDR3: ASGGGYEQY

V: TRBV29-1
J: TRBJ2-3
length: 15
CDR3: SARGLAGGHSTDTQY

V: TRBV12-3/TRBV12-4
J: TRBJ2-5
length: 11
CDR3: ASSGTGYETQY

V: TRBV7-2
J: TRBJ2-5
length: 11
CDR3: ASKRVAQETQY

V: TRBV4-2
J: TRBJ1-6
length: 14
CDR3: ASSQDPGGYNSPLH

V: TRBV12-3/TRBV12-4
J: TRBJ2-7
length: 15
CDR3: ASRPGLAGGYSYEQY

V: TRBV7-9
J: TRBJ2-3
length: 13
CDR3: ASSLGAGGSDTQY